Listed below are T cell receptor beta chains from one sample, sequenced in a study of kidney transplant recipient with SARS-CoV-2 infection. TCRdb ran MiXCR on the reads and lists one entry per CDR3 protein. This repertoire shows roughly 250,000 distinct CDR3 sequences, under 30% found once; its top ten account for 7% to 8%. The sequenced sample was a blood sample, obtained at baseline and on day 111 from a kidney transplant recipient. The receptors were gathered from a young adult male patient who had COVID-19 and was a kidney transplant recipient. Part of the T cells may come from the graft donor. Both conserved end residues are part of each CDR3. A D gene is named only where the DNA matches it firmly. Not every row has a clone size; where given, it reads once, few, many or a size class.

d_gene,j_gene,abundance,v_gene,CDR3aa,CDR3nt
.,TRBJ1-6,many,TRBV19,CASSIGGGDGSPLHF,TGTGCCAGTAGTATAGGGGGAGGGGACGGTTCACCCCTCCACTTT
TRBD1,TRBJ2-5,.,TRBV20-1,CSARDRAMFETQYF,TGCAGTGCCCGGGACAGGGCGATGTTCGAGACCCAGTACTTC
.,TRBJ1-2,many,TRBV12-5,CASGHACLQGKTYGYTF,TGTGCTAGTGGTCATGCTTGTTTGCAGGGAAAGACCTATGGCTACACCTTC
.,TRBJ1-4,many,TRBV7-9,CASSLAPREKLFF,TGTGCCAGCAGCTTAGCGCCGAGGGAAAAACTGTTTTTT
.,TRBJ1-2,many,TRBV7-9,CASSEGTIDRGYTF,TGTGCCAGCAGCGAGGGGACCATAGATCGTGGCTACACCTTC
.,TRBJ1-4,many,TRBV7-9,CASTDKLGGGGVGEKLFF,TGTGCCAGCACCGATAAACTTGGGGGTGGGGGAGTGGGTGAAAAACTGTTTTTT
TRBD1,TRBJ1-2,many,TRBV20-1,CSASGGPNYGYTF,TGCAGTGCCTCAGGGGGTCCCAACTATGGCTACACCTTC
TRBD1,TRBJ2-7,many,TRBV5-4,CASSRGRDRGRNEQYF,TGTGCCAGCAGTCGGGGCCGGGACAGGGGAAGGAACGAGCAGTACTTC
.,TRBJ2-1,many,TRBV2,CASSEARAVSYNEQFF,TGTGCCAGCAGTGAAGCGCGAGCGGTCTCCTACAATGAGCAGTTCTTC
TRBD1,TRBJ2-2,many,TRBV2,CASKRQGARTGELFF,TGTGCCAGCAAGAGACAGGGGGCACGTACCGGGGAGCTGTTTTTT
.,TRBJ1-2,.,TRBV20-1,CSAKPTRMAGYGYTF,TGCAGTGCTAAACCGACACGGATGGCCGGCTATGGCTACACCTTC
TRBD2,TRBJ2-2,many,TRBV15,CATRRGGTEDTGELFF,TGTGCCACCAGGCGGGGGGGGACAGAAGACACCGGGGAGCTGTTTTTT
.,TRBJ1-2,many,TRBV6-2/TRBV6-3,CASSARYCIGKTYGYTF,TGTGCCAGCAGTGCCCGTTACTGCATCGGAAAGACCTATGGCTACACCTTC
TRBD1,TRBJ2-1,many,TRBV11-3,CASSLEGQGVAPYNEQFF,TGTGCCAGCAGCTTAGAAGGACAGGGGGTTGCCCCCTACAATGAGCAGTTCTTC
.,TRBJ2-7,many,TRBV11-2,CASSSDTFSYEQYF,TGTGCCAGCAGCTCGGACACCTTCTCCTACGAGCAGTACTTC
TRBD2,TRBJ2-1,few,TRBV6-2/TRBV6-3,CASRGTVASGAYNEQFF,TGTGCCAGCAGAGGGACCGTCGCTAGCGGGGCTTACAATGAGCAGTTCTTC
.,TRBJ1-1,many,TRBV5-6,CASSLGFGGSVGTEAFF,TGTGCCAGCAGCTTGGGCTTCGGGGGGTCCGTAGGCACTGAAGCTTTCTTT
TRBD1,TRBJ1-4,.,TRBV7-9,CASSLGWTGSRTNEKLFF,TGTGCCAGCAGCCTAGGATGGACAGGGAGTAGGACTAATGAAAAACTGTTTTTT
.,TRBJ1-2,many,TRBV5-8,CASQTGHPRKTYGYTF,TGTGCCAGCCAAACCGGTCATCCACGAAAGACCTATGGCTACACCTTC
TRBD2,TRBJ2-1,many,TRBV6-8,CASSLLAGVYNEQFF,TGTGCCAGCAGCCTACTAGCGGGAGTATACAATGAGCAGTTCTTC
.,TRBJ1-1,.,TRBV7-3,CASSLSGNAEAFF,TGTGCCAGCAGCTTATCGGGGAACGCTGAAGCTTTCTTT
.,TRBJ2-1,many,TRBV10-1,CASSESFNEQFF,TGCGCCAGCAGTGAGTCGTTCAATGAGCAGTTCTTC
TRBD1,TRBJ2-1,few,TRBV24-1,CATRSHGTGPVNEQFF,TGTGCCACCCGAAGCCACGGGACAGGGCCCGTCAATGAGCAGTTCTTC
TRBD1,TRBJ2-2,many,TRBV20-1,CSAFGQGDTGELFF,TGCAGTGCTTTTGGGCAGGGGGACACCGGGGAGCTGTTTTTT
.,TRBJ2-7,many,TRBV5-1,CASSLDRPYEQYF,TGCGCCAGCAGCTTGGACCGACCATACGAGCAGTACTTC
.,TRBJ1-1,.,TRBV20-1,CSARTSRDTMNTEAFF,TGCAGTGCTAGAACATCTCGGGACACCATGAACACTGAAGCTTTCTTT
.,TRBJ1-1,.,TRBV18,CASSEGQNTEAFF,TGTGCCAGCTCGGAAGGACAGAACACTGAAGCTTTCTTT
.,TRBJ1-5,many,TRBV29-1,CSVEVPGGPQHF,TGCAGCGTTGAAGTACCCGGAGGGCCCCAGCATTTT
.,TRBJ2-1,.,TRBV28,CASSFSFVRRPEQFF,TGTGCCAGCAGTTTTTCGTTTGTGAGGCGGCCTGAGCAGTTCTTC
.,TRBJ1-2,many,TRBV16,CASSSDTVVRKTYGYTF,TGTGCCAGCAGCTCAGATACGGTCGTTAGAAAGACCTATGGCTACACCTTC
.,TRBJ2-1,many,TRBV28,CASRQHNEQFF,TGTGCCAGCAGACAACACAATGAGCAGTTCTTC
.,TRBJ1-2,many,TRBV6-2/TRBV6-3,CASSDPDSSIYGYTF,TGTGCCAGCTCGGACCCCGACAGTTCGATTTATGGCTACACCTTC
.,TRBJ1-2,many,TRBV12-3/TRBV12-4,CASSVLVTAGKTYGYTF,TGTGCCAGCAGTGTTCTAGTCACAGCAGGAAAGACCTATGGCTACACCTTC
.,TRBJ2-5,.,TRBV7-3,CASSLTGPAETQYF,TGTGCCAGCAGCTTAACTGGGCCCGCGGAGACCCAGTACTTC
.,TRBJ2-3,few,TRBV20-1,CSALDSSTDTQYF,TGCAGTGCTCTTGACTCGAGCACAGATACGCAGTATTTT
.,TRBJ1-2,many,TRBV7-5,CISVPENFNEVGKTYGYTF,.
TRBD1,TRBJ2-1,many,TRBV6-1,CASSEMPGQEREQFF,TGTGCCAGCAGTGAAATGCCCGGACAGGAGAGGGAGCAGTTCTTC
.,TRBJ1-1,many,TRBV2,CASSGSTEAFF,TGTGCCAGCAGTGGCTCCACTGAAGCTTTCTTT
.,TRBJ1-2,many,TRBV6-5,CASSCVTECRKTYGYTF,TGTGCCAGCAGTTGTGTTACGGAATGTAGAAAGACCTATGGCTACACCTTC
.,TRBJ1-2,many,TRBV15,CATSTAERCGKTYGYTF,TGTGCCACCAGCACGGCAGAAAGGTGTGGAAAGACCTATGGCTACACCTTC
.,TRBJ1-2,.,TRBV7-4,CASSCSYSARKTHGYTF,TGTGCCAGCAGCTGTTCGTATTCAGCTCGAAAGACCCATGGCTACACCTTC
.,TRBJ2-1,.,TRBV12-3/TRBV12-4,CASSYVGPSPGAPYNEQFF,TGTGCCAGCAGTTATGTCGGCCCCAGCCCGGGAGCACCTTACAATGAGCAGTTCTTC
TRBD1,TRBJ1-5,few,TRBV2,CASGQGIGGQPQHF,TGTGCCAGCGGACAGGGAATAGGAGGTCAGCCCCAGCATTTT
.,TRBJ1-2,many,TRBV7-6,CASSTILESRKTYGYTF,TGTGCCAGCAGCACGATTCTTGAATCTCGAAAGACCTATGGCTACACCTTC
TRBD1,TRBJ2-2,.,TRBV18,CVSSLQQGMDTGELFF,TGTGTCAGCTCACTCCAACAGGGGATGGACACCGGGGAGCTGTTTTTT
TRBD2,TRBJ2-1,.,TRBV25-1,CASSDKLAGEFNEQFF,TGTGCCAGCAGTGATAAACTAGCGGGAGAGTTTAATGAGCAGTTCTTC
.,TRBJ1-1,many,TRBV3-1,CASSQDPRNTEAFF,TGTGCCAGCAGCCAAGATCCACGGAACACTGAAGCTTTCTTT
.,TRBJ1-2,.,TRBV8-2,CGSQAIDSRKTNGYTF,TGTGGCAGTCAAGCCATTGATAGCCGAAAGACCAATGGCTACACCTTC
.,TRBJ2-1,few,TRBV19,CASTPIPLSTSYNEQFF,TGTGCCAGTACCCCCATCCCCCTATCCACGTCCTACAATGAGCAGTTCTTC
.,TRBJ2-3,.,TRBV10-2,CASSGGMAVSADTQYF,TGCGCCAGCAGCGGAGGGATGGCGGTAAGCGCAGATACGCAGTATTTT
.,TRBJ1-2,many,TRBV7-5,CISVPEIMNEVGKTYGYTF,.
.,TRBJ2-5,.,TRBV29-1,CSVEDGKTQYF,TGCAGCGTTGAAGATGGAAAGACCCAGTACTTC
TRBD1,TRBJ1-1,many,TRBV25-1,CASSEPRQGANTEAFF,TGTGCCAGCAGTGAACCACGACAGGGGGCGAACACTGAAGCTTTCTTT